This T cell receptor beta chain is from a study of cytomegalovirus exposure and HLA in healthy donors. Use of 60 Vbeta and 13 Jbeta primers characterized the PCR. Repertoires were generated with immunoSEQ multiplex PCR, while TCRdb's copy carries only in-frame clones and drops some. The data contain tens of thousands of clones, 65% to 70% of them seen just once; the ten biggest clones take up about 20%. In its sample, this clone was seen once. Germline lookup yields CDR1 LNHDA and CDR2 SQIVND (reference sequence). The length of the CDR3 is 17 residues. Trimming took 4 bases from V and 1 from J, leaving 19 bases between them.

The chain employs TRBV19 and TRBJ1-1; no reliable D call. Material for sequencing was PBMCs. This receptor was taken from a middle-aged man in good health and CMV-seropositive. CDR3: CASSSLGVIGRNTEAFF. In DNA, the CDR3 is TGTGCCAGTAGTAGTCTCGGGGTGATCGGCCGGAACACTGAAGCTTTCTTT.